This passage covers 10 T cell receptor beta chains from one sample sequenced in a study of CD8+ T cells in alopecia areata. cDNA prepared by RNA extraction and subsequent reverse transcription served as the template for sequencing. The method was immunoSEQ multiplex PCR; TCRdb's version includes in-frame clones alone and lacks a portion of them. The table includes 180,000 or so clones, roughly 60% detected once. Treatment given: oral pan-JAK inhibitor, 5-10 mg twice daily. This specimen consisted of CD4+ T cells sorted from blood, obtained at week 24, from a patient treated with tofacitinib. The receptors shown here come from a human donor with alopecia areata.

The chain recombines TRBV2 with TRBJ2-7; TRBD1 aligns across 9 bases. This CDR3 has 14 amino acids. The V segment lost 4 bases and the J segment 2 bases; nucleotides outside the gene matches: 3. Germline V gene lookup returns CDR1 SNHLY and CDR2 FYNNEI. In DNA, the CDR3 is TGTGCCAGCAGTGCTGACAGGGGGGCCTACGAGCAGTACTTC. It yields the protein CASSADRGAYEQYF. The variable domain in full, with the rest retrieved from reference TRBV2 and TRBJ2-7, is EPEVTQTPSHQVTQMGQEVILRCVPISNHLYFYWYRQILGQKVEFLVSFYNNEISEKSEIFDDQFSVERPDGSNFTLKIRSTKLEDSAMYFCASSADRGAYEQYFGPGTRLTVT.

V usage is TRBV15 and J usage is TRBJ2-7; the D is unclear. Trimming pared 1 base from V and 0 bases from J, leaving 10 bases between. The CDR3 has 15 amino acids. Germline-derived CDR1 and CDR2 are LNHNV and YYDKDF (reference sequence). CDR3 DNA: TGTGCCACCAGCAGAGGTGGTCGGTTCTCCTACGAGCAGTACTTC. This translates into CATSRGGRFSYEQYF.

The chain links TRBV29-1 to TRBJ2-7; D uncertain. Germline V gene lookup returns CDR1 SQVTM and CDR2 ANQGSEA. The CDR3 extends over 11 amino acids. Trimming pared 7 bases from V and 5 bases from J, leaving 12 bases between. The CDR3 spells CSGSDANEQYF. DNA of the CDR3: TGCAGCGGGTCTGACGCTAACGAGCAGTACTTC.

As regards this clone: Other DNA sequences in the sample encode the same CDR3. The rearrangement links TRBV5-1 to TRBJ2-3; D ambiguous. CDR1 SGHRS and CDR2 YFSETQ come from the germline V gene. This CDR3 region has 13 residues. The V end lost 5 bases, the J end lost 1 base, and 8 bases lay between the germline ends. The chain's CDR3 is CASSLKGTDTQYF. CDR3 DNA: TGCGCCAGCAGTTTGAAGGGCACAGATACGCAGTATTTT.

The chain recombines TRBV7-2 with TRBJ2-3; 14 positions agree with TRBD2. The V gene's germline CDR1 is SGHTA and CDR2 FQGNSA. Germline trimming cut 5 bases from V and 1 base from J; bases unmatched to any gene: 2. The CDR3 runs to 16 residues. CDR3 DNA sequence: TGTGCCAGCAGCCGACTAGCGGGAGGGGGCACAGATACGCAGTATTTT. As protein: CASSRLAGGGTDTQYF.

This chain joins TRBV30 and TRBJ1-1, with TRBD1 as a possible D gene (6 bases). CDR3 size: 13 residues. From germline, CDR1 is GTSNPN and CDR2 SVGIG (reference sequence). Trimming removed 3 bases from V and 3 bases from J, with 11 bases in between. CDR3 residues: CAWRERGDTEAFF. For the CDR3, the DNA is TGTGCCTGGAGGGAGAGGGGGGACACTGAAGCTTTCTTT.

V is TRBV30 and J is TRBJ1-1; no definite D call. CDR3 length equals 13 residues. The germline CDR1 and CDR2 sequences are GTSNPN and SVGIG (reference sequence). The V gene lost 4 bases and the J gene lost 7 bases, with 16 bases spanning the gap. CDR3 sequence (DNA): TGTGCCTGGATCGAGGGTCCAGGTTATGAAGCTTTCTTT. As protein: CAWIEGPGYEAFF. Full variable domain (remainder filled in from reference TRBV30 and TRBJ1-1): SQTIHQWPATLVQPVGSPLSLECTVEGTSNPNLYWYRQAAGRGLQLLFYSVGIGQISSEVPQNLSASRPQDRQFILSSKKLLLSDSGFYLCAWIEGPGYEAFFGQGTRLTVV.

The CDR3 reads CASSLNGQRQETQYF. The CDR3 DNA sequence: TGTGCCAGCAGTTTGAATGGACAGCGTCAAGAGACCCAGTACTTC. This chain uses TRBV7-3 with TRBJ2-5, with D perhaps TRBD1 (6 bases). Germline V gene lookup returns CDR1 SGHTA and CDR2 FQGTGA. The length of the CDR3 is 15 residues. V was cut by 6 bases and J by 2 bases, with 16 bases left in between.

Only a few counts were recorded for this clone. The chain combines TRBV5-1 with TRBJ2-1; 12 nucleotides align to TRBD2. This CDR3 has 15 residues. After removal of 5 bases from V and 5 bases from J, the junction contained 5 bases not matched to a gene. Germline CDR1 reads SGHRS; CDR2 reads YFSETQ. For the CDR3, the DNA is TGCGCCAGCAGGGGAAGACTAGCGGGAGACAATGAGCAGTTCTTC. It translates to CASRGRLAGDNEQFF.

The gene calls are TRBV7-3 and TRBJ2-6; unclear D gene. CDR1 and CDR2 from the germline V gene are SGHTA and FQGTGA. This CDR3 region has 15 residues. V was clipped by 0 bases and J by 3 bases, with 6 bases between them. CDR3 loop: CASSLTGFGANVLTF. CDR3 sequence (DNA): TGTGCCAGCAGCTTAACGGGGTTTGGGGCCAACGTCCTGACTTTC. Complete variable domain (other parts from reference TRBV7-3 and TRBJ2-6): GAGVSQTPSNKVTEKGKYVELRCDPISGHTALYWYRQSLGQGPEFLIYFQGTGAADDSGLPNDRFFAVRPEGSVSTLKIQRTERGDSAVYLCASSLTGFGANVLTFGAGSRLTVL.